Presented here are 19 T cell receptor beta chains from one specimen sequenced in a study of identical twins. TCRdb re-analysed the 5' RACE reads in MiXCR, keeping a single row per CDR3 protein. Found here are 130,000 to 150,000 distinct CDR3 sequences, roughly 3.5% of them singletons; the top ten hold 8.1%. The sequenced material came from memory T cells sorted from blood. The receptors originated from a man aged 18 to 29 in good health.

There are many counts of this clonotype. The chain couples TRBV7-9 to TRBJ1-1; D is perhaps TRBD1 (6 bases). The V gene lost 5 bases and the J gene lost 3 bases, with 13 bases spanning the gap. Germline-derived CDR1 and CDR2 are SEHNR and FQNEAQ (reference sequence). The CDR3 runs to 14 residues. CDR3 sequence reads: CASSVGYRDTEAFF. For the CDR3, the DNA is TGTGCCAGCAGCGTAGGGTACAGGGACACTGAAGCTTTCTTT.

This clonotype came up many times. CDR3 residues: CSASGDRYQPQHF. DNA for the CDR3: TGCAGTGCTAGCGGGGACAGGTACCAGCCCCAGCATTTT. V gene TRBV20-1 combines with J gene TRBJ1-5, with 8 bases lining up with TRBD1. Germline values: CDR1 DFQATT, CDR2 SNEGSKA (reference sequence). The CDR3 covers 13 residues. Trimming cost V 3 bases and J 7 bases; bases outside gene matches: 5.

The table lists this clonotype with many counts. The chain couples TRBV7-8 to TRBJ2-1, with D perhaps matching TRBD2 (5 bases). The CDR3 covers 14 residues. The germline gives CDR1 SGHVS, CDR2 FQNEAQ. The V and J ends lost 6 bases and 5 bases respectively, with 14 bases between them. The CDR3 reads CASRKLGVNNEQFF. The CDR3 coding sequence is TGTGCCAGCAGGAAACTCGGGGTTAACAATGAGCAGTTCTTC.

This clonotype was seen ten or more times. The V call is TRBV7-2, the J call TRBJ2-7, with TRBD1 identical over 12 bases. The CDR3 consists of 16 residues. V shed 2 bases, J shed 6 bases, and the junction held 8 bases outside the gene matches. Germline assignment: CDR1 SGHTA and CDR2 FQGNSA. CDR3 nucleotide sequence: TGTGCCAGCAGCTTAAGTCCCGGGACAGGGGGCGGCGAGCAGTACGTC. Translation gives CASSLSPGTGGGEQYV.

This clonotype was counted ten times or more. The chain uses TRBV20-1 and TRBJ1-1, with TRBD1 identical over 7 bases. Trimming removed 2 bases from V and 1 base from J; junction bases left unmatched: 4. Germline lookup yields CDR1 DFQATT and CDR2 SNEGSKA (reference sequence). The CDR3 is 14 residues long. CDR3 residues: CSARSRTGNTEAFF. The DNA for the CDR3 is TGCAGTGCTAGATCTCGGACAGGGAACACTGAAGCTTTCTTT.

This clonotype appeared a few times. The chain employs TRBV7-7 and TRBJ2-3; 7 bases fit TRBD1. V lost 1 base to trimming and J lost 2 bases; unmatched junction nucleotides: 9. The CDR3 is 17 amino acids. Germline CDR1 SSHAT, CDR2 FNYEAQ (reference sequence). For the CDR3, the DNA is TGTGCCAGCAGCTTAGGAAGGGGGCTCGGCTACACAGATACGCAGTATTTT. It translates to CASSLGRGLGYTDTQYF.

Many counts were recorded for this clonotype. The chain joins TRBV7-9 to TRBJ2-7; 10 bases are shared with TRBD1. The CDR3 extends over 14 amino acids. Unmatched junction bases numbered 6, after V lost 5 bases and J lost 5 bases. The germline CDR1 and CDR2 sequences are SEHNR and FQNEAQ (reference sequence). CDR3 residues: CASSTRQGANEQYF. In DNA form, the CDR3 reads TGTGCCAGCAGCACCCGACAGGGGGCGAACGAGCAGTACTTC.

The table lists this clonotype with many counts. This chain joins TRBV29-1 and TRBJ1-5; a weak D match, TRBD1 (6 bases). Germline CDR1 and CDR2: SQVTM and ANQGSEA. V lost 6 bases to trimming and J lost 4 bases, with 13 bases between them. The CDR3 extends over 13 amino acids. This CDR3 reads CSVTGTHNQPQHF. CDR3 nucleotides: TGCAGCGTCACCGGGACACATAATCAGCCCCAGCATTTT.

This clonotype was counted between two and nine times. The chain has TRBV20-1 and TRBJ1-4; D gene unclear. V was cut by 6 bases and J by 3 bases, with 11 bases left in between. Germline V gene sequence: CDR1 DFQATT, CDR2 SNEGSKA (reference sequence). The CDR3 extends over 13 amino acids. The CDR3 region is CSATEGANEKLFF. DNA for the CDR3: TGCAGTGCCACGGAGGGTGCTAATGAAAAACTGTTTTTT.

In its sample, this clonotype was seen many times. This chain's CDR3 is CASRGLTNTGELFF. DNA for the CDR3: TGTGCCAGCAGGGGATTGACGAACACCGGGGAGCTGTTTTTT. V and J are TRBV6-1 and TRBJ2-2; D remains unclear. Per germline, CDR1 MNHNS and CDR2 SASEGT. Trimming shortened V by 6 bases and J by 0 bases, and 8 bases separated the two germline ends. This CDR3 is built from 14 residues.

This clonotype was counted ten times or more. The chain combines TRBV29-1 with TRBJ1-2; 8 positions agree with TRBD1. CDR1 SQVTM and CDR2 ANQGSEA come from the germline V gene. There are 11 residues in the CDR3. The junction had 5 bases not matched to a gene; V was cut back by 6 bases and J by 8 bases. The CDR3 coding sequence is TGCAGCGTGTCGACAGGGGCCGGCTACACCTTC. It codes for CSVSTGAGYTF. Together with reference TRBV29-1 and TRBJ1-2, the CDR3 gives the full variable domain: SAVISQKPSRDICQRGTSLTIQCQVDSQVTMMFWYRQQPGQSLTLIATANQGSEATYESGFVIDKFPISRPNLTFSTLTVSNMSPEDSSIYLCSVSTGAGYTFGSGTRLTVV.

This clonotype was seen at least ten times. The V gene is TRBV9, the J gene TRBJ2-4, with D uncertain. The CDR3 spans 14 residues. V lost 0 bases to trimming and J lost 5 bases, with 9 bases between them. In germline, CDR1 is SGDLS, CDR2 YYNGEE. The CDR3 bases are TGTGCCAGCAGCGTAGATCACTCCCAAAACATTCAGTACTTC. Amino acids: CASSVDHSQNIQYF.

The V call is TRBV2, the J call TRBJ2-1; 12 positions agree with TRBD2. Per the germline V gene, CDR1 is SNHLY and CDR2 is FYNNEI. Losses at the gene ends were 7 bases for V and 9 bases for J; bases not matched to a gene: 7. The CDR3 totals 14 residues. CDR3 region: CASTGLAGRGEQFF. The CDR3 region has the DNA TGTGCCAGCACCGGACTAGCGGGACGAGGTGAGCAGTTCTTC.

This clonotype came up many times. The chain has TRBV4-3 and TRBJ2-6; 7 bases match TRBD2. Per germline, CDR1 LGHNA and CDR2 YSLEER. The V gene end was trimmed by 3 bases and the J gene end by 2 bases; junction bases not matched to a gene: 1. This CDR3 region has 15 residues. The CDR3 is CASSQGGTGANVLTF. In nucleotides, the CDR3 is TGCGCCAGCAGCCAGGGGGGGACTGGGGCCAACGTCCTGACTTTC.

The chain is built from TRBV15 and TRBJ1-6, with 10 nucleotides matching TRBD1. The CDR3 extends over 16 amino acids. Trimming removed 5 bases from V and 11 bases from J; junction bases left unmatched: 12. CDR1 is LNHNV, CDR2 YYDKDF, per germline (reference sequence). The chain's CDR3 is CATSPGQGSGNPPLHF. DNA of the CDR3: TGTGCCACCAGCCCGGGACAGGGGTCCGGGAACCCACCCCTCCACTTT.

This clonotype was observed many times. The rearrangement joins TRBV12-3 or TRBV12-4 to TRBJ1-5; TRBD1 might be the D (6 bases). Deletions cut 3 bases from V and 3 bases from J, with 15 bases between. The CDR3 loop spans 16 amino acids. The CDR3 DNA is TGTGCCAGCAGTTTGTCCTACAGGGCCCACAATCAGCCCCAGCATTTT. Residues: CASSLSYRAHNQPQHF.

By frequency in the sample, this clonotype is medium-sized. The V gene is TRBV9, the J gene TRBJ2-2, with a weak D call TRBD1 (5 bases). The V end lost 4 bases, the J end lost 7 bases, and 11 bases lay between the germline ends. This CDR3 comprises 13 residues. Germline V CDR1 and CDR2: SGDLS, YYNGEE. The CDR3, as DNA: TGTGCCAGCAGCCCTCAGGGAATCGGGGAGCTGTTTTTT. This gives the protein CASSPQGIGELFF.

This clonotype came up a few times. This chain uses TRBV5-6 with TRBJ1-1, with D unresolved. Germline V gives CDR1 SGHDT, CDR2 YYEEEE. This CDR3 spans 14 amino acids. Trimming cost V 5 bases and J 2 bases, with 13 bases left between them. The DNA of the CDR3 is TGTGCCAGCAGGCGGGTCGAGGTTAACACTGAAGCTTTCTTT. Protein sequence: CASRRVEVNTEAFF.

This clonotype was recorded many times. The J gene is TRBJ2-6, the V gene TRBV6-5; D remains ambiguous. Trimming took off 2 bases at V and 0 bases at J, with 8 bases between the two ends. CDR1 is MNHEY and CDR2 is SVGAGI in the germline V gene. The CDR3 extends over 16 amino acids. As DNA, the CDR3 is TGTGCCAGCAGTTACGGTCAGAGCTCTGGGGCCAACGTCCTGACTTTC. It translates to CASSYGQSSGANVLTF.